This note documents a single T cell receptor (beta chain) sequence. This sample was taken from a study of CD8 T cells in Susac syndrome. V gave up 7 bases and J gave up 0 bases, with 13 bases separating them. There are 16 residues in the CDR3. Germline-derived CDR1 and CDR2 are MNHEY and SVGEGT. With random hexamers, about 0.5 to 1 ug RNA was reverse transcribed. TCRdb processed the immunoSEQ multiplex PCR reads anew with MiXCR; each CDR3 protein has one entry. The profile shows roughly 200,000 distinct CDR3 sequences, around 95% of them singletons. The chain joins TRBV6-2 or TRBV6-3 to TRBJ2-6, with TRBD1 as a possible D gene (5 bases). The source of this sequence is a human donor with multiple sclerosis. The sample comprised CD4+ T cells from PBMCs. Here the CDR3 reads CASMKWQGSGANVLTF. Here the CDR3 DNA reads TGTGCCAGCATGAAGTGGCAGGGCTCTGGGGCCAACGTCCTGACTTTC.